This TCR beta chain is drawn from a study of blood T cell repertoires in COVID-19. In the study overall: Nucleic acid was either cDNA or gDNA, and it came from T cells, B-cell-depleted T cells, or PBMCs.

Trimming left V 6 bases short and J 4 bases short, with 9 bases between. Germline CDR1 MNHEY, CDR2 SVGAGI. This CDR3 has 13 amino acids. Enrollment of patients from Seattle took place during active infection, with longitudinal follow-up. Produced via immunoSEQ multiplex PCR; TCRdb's table is partial and in-frame only. The profile shows tens of thousands of clones, roughly 87% of them singletons. The rearrangement uses TRBV6-5 and TRBJ2-2, with a tentative D call TRBD1 (6 bases). The TCR comes from a woman older than 75 with COVID-19, enrolled during active disease. Sequenced sample: peripheral blood. The CDR3 reads CASRQTGTGELFF. CDR3 sequence (DNA): TGTGCCAGCAGACAGACAGGCACCGGGGAGCTGTTTTTT.